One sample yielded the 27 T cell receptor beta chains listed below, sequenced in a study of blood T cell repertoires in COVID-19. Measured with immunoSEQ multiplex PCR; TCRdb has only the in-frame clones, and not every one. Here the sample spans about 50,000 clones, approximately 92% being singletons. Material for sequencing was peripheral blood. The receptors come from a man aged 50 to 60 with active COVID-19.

CDR3 sequence (DNA): TGTGCCAGCAGCCGGACTAGCGGGGATACGCAGTATTTT. Translating it yields CASSRTSGDTQYF. The gene calls are TRBV5-4 and TRBJ2-3, with TRBD2 matching over 11 bases. The V segment lost 4 bases and the J segment 6 bases; nucleotides outside the gene matches: 1. The CDR3 spans 13 residues. CDR1 and CDR2 from the germline V gene are SGHNT and YYREEE (reference sequence). Full variable domain (missing parts from reference TRBV5-4 and TRBJ2-3): ETGVTQSPTHLIKTRGQQVTLRCSSQSGHNTVSWYQQALGQGPQFIFQYYREEENGRGNFPPRFSGLQFPNYSSELNVNALELDDSALYLCASSRTSGDTQYFGPGTRLTVL.

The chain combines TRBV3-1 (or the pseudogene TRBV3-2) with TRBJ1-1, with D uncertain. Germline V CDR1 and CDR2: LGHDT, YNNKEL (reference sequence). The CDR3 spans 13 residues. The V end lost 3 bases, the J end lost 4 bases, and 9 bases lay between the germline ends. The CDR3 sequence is CASSQGRGTEAFF. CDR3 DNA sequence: TGTGCCAGCAGCCAGGGCCGGGGCACTGAAGCTTTCTTT.

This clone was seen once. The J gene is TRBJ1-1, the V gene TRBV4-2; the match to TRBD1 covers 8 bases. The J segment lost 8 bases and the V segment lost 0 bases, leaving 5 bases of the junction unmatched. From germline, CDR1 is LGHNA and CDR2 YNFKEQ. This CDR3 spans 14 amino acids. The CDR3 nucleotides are TGTGCCAGCAGCCAAGAGAGGACAGGGCGGGAAGCTTTCTTT. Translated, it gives CASSQERTGREAFF.

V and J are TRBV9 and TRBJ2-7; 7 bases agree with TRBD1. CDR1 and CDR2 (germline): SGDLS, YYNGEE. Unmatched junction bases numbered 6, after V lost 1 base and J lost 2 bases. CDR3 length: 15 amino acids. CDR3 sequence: CASSVLGDSTYEQYF. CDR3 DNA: TGTGCCAGCAGCGTATTGGGGGACAGCACCTACGAGCAGTACTTC.

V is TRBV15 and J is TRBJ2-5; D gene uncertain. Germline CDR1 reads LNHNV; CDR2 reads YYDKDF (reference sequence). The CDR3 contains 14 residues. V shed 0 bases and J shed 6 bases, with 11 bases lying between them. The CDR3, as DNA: TGTGCCACCAGCAGAGAGCCTAGTAGTAAGACCCAGTACTTC. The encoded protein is CATSREPSSKTQYF.

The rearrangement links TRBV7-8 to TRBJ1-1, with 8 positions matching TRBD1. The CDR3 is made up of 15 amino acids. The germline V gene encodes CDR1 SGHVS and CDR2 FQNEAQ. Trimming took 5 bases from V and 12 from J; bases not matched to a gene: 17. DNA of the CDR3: TGTGCCAGCAGCCTCAGTGGGGCCGGACAGGGTCCATCTTTCTTT. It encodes CASSLSGAGQGPSFF. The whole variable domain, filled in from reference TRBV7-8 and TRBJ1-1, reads GAGVSQSPRYKVAKRGQDVALRCDPISGHVSLFWYQQALGQGPEFLTYFQNEAQLDKSGLPSDRFFAERPEGSVSTLKIQRTQQEDSAVYLCASSLSGAGQGPSFFGQGTRLTVV.

CDR3 protein: CASSQATGYGYEQYF. CDR3 nucleotide sequence: TGCGCCAGCAGCCAAGCAACAGGGTATGGTTACGAGCAGTACTTC. The V and J genes are TRBV4-1 and TRBJ2-7, with D maybe TRBD1 (6 bases). CDR3 size: 15 residues. The V end lost 1 base, the J end lost 4 bases, and 14 bases lay between the germline ends. From germline, CDR1 is MGHRA and CDR2 YSYEKL.

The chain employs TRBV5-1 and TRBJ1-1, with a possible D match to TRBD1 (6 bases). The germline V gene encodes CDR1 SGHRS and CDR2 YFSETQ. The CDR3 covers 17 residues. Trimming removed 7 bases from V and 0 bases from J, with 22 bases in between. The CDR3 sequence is CASHPGRGQIVNTEAFF. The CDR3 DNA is TGCGCCAGCCACCCGGGTCGCGGACAGATAGTGAACACTGAAGCTTTCTTT.

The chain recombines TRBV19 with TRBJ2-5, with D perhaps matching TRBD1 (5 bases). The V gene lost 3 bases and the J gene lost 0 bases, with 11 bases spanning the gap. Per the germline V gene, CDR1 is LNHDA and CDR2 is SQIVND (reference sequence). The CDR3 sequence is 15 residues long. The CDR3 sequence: CASSISTGYQETQYF. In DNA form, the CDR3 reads TGTGCCAGTAGTATTTCTACAGGTTACCAAGAGACCCAGTACTTC.

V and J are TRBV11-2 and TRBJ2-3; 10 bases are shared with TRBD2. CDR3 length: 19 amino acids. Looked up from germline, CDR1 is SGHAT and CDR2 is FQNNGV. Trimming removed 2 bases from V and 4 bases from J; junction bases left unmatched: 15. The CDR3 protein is CASSLYGGLAGVVADTQYF. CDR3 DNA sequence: TGTGCCAGCAGCTTATATGGGGGGCTAGCGGGAGTGGTCGCAGATACGCAGTATTTT.

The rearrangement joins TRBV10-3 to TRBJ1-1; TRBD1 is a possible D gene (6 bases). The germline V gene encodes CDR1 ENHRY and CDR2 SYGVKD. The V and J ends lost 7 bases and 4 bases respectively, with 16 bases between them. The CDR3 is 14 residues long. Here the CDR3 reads CAITPGGGGTEAFF. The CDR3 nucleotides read TGTGCCATCACACCGGGGGGGGGCGGCACTGAAGCTTTCTTT.

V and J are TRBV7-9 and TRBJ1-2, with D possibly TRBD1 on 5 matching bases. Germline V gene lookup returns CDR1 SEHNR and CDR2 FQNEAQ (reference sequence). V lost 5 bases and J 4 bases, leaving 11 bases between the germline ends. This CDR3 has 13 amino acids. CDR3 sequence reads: CASSVDGGYGYTF. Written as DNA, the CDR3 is TGTGCCAGCAGCGTGGACGGGGGCTATGGCTACACCTTC.

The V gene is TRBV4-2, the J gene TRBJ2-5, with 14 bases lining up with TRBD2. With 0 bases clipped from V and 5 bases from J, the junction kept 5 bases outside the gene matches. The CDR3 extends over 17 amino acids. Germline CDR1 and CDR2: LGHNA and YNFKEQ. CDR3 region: CASSQDWTSGGPETQYF. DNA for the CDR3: TGTGCCAGCAGCCAAGATTGGACTAGCGGGGGGCCGGAGACCCAGTACTTC.

CDR3 bases: TGTGCCTCAGGCCCCACTAGCTATAACTACAATGAGCAGTTCTTC. Protein product: CASGPTSYNYNEQFF. This sequence joins TRBV10-3 and TRBJ2-1; possibly TRBD2 for D (6 bases). Looked up from germline, CDR1 is ENHRY and CDR2 is SYGVKD. Trimming took off 11 bases at V and 3 bases at J, with 20 bases between the two ends. The CDR3 is made up of 15 amino acids.

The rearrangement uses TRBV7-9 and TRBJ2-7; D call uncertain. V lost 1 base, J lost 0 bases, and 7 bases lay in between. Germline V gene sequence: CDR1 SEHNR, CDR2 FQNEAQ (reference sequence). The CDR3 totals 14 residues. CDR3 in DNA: TGTGCCAGCAGCTTAGACCAGATCTCCTACGAGCAGTACTTC. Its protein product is CASSLDQISYEQYF.

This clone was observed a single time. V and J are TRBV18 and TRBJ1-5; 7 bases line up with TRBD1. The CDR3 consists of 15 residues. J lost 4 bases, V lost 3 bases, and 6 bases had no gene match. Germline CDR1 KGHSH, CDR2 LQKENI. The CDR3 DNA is TGTGCCAGCTCACCCGCCGGGACAGTTAATCAGCCCCAGCATTTT. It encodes CASSPAGTVNQPQHF.

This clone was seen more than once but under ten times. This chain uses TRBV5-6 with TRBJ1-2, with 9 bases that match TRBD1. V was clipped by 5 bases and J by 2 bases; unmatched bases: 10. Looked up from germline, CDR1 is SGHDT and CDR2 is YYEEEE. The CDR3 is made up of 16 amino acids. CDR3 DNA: TGTGCCAGCAGACGTGGACCGGGACAGGGAAACTATGGCTACACCTTC. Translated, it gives CASRRGPGQGNYGYTF. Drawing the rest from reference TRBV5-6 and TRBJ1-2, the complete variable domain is DAGVTQSPTHLIKTRGQQVTLRCSPKSGHDTVSWYQQALGQGPQFIFQYYEEEERQRGNFPDRFSGHQFPNYSSELNVNALLLGDSALYLCASRRGPGQGNYGYTFGSGTRLTVV.

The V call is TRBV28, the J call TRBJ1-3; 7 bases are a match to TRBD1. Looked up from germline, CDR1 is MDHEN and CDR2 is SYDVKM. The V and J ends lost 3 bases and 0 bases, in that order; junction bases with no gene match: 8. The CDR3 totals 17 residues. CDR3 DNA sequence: TGTGCCAGCAGTTTCCCGCGGGACAGTCTCTCTGGAAACACCATATATTTT. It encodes CASSFPRDSLSGNTIYF. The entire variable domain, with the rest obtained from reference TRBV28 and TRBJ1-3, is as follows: DVKVTQSSRYLVKRTGEKVFLECVQDMDHENMFWYRQDPGLGLRLIYFSYDVKMKEKGDIPEGYSVSREKKERFSLILESASTNQTSMYLCASSFPRDSLSGNTIYFGEGSWLTVV.

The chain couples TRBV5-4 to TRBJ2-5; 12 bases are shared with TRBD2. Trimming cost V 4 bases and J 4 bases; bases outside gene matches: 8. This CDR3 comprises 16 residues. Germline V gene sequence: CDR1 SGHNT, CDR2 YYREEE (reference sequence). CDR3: CASSGLAGGLGETQYF. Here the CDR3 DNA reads TGTGCCAGCAGCGGGCTAGCGGGGGGGCTCGGAGAGACCCAGTACTTC.

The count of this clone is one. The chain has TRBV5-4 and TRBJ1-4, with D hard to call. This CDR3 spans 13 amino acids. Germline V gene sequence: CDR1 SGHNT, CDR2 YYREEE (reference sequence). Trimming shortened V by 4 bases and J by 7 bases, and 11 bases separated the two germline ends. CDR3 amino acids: CASSPRSGEKLFF. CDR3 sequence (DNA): TGTGCCAGCAGCCCCCGTAGTGGTGAAAAACTGTTTTTT. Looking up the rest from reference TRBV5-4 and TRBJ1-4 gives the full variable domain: ETGVTQSPTHLIKTRGQQVTLRCSSQSGHNTVSWYQQALGQGPQFIFQYYREEENGRGNFPPRFSGLQFPNYSSELNVNALELDDSALYLCASSPRSGEKLFFGSGTQLSVL.

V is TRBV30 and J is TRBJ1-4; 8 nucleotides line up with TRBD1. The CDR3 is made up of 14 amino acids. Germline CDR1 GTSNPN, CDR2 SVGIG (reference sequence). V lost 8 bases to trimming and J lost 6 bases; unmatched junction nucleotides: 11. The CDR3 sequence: CAAQKDRGYEKLFF. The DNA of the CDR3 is TGTGCCGCCCAGAAAGACAGGGGATATGAAAAACTGTTTTTT.

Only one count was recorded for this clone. CDR3: CASSEAEGAEGDEQFF. The CDR3 nucleotides are TGTGCCAGCAGTGAAGCGGAGGGGGCCGAGGGGGATGAGCAGTTCTTC. The rearrangement uses TRBV6-1 and TRBJ2-1; a weak D match, TRBD1 (7 bases). V gave up 0 bases and J gave up 8 bases, with 17 bases separating them. CDR1 is MNHNS and CDR2 is SASEGT in the germline V gene. This CDR3 contains 16 residues.

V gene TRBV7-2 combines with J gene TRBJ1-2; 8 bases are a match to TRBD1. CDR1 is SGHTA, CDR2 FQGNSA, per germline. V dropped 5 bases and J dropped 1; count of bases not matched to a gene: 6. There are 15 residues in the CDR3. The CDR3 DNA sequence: TGTGCCAGCAGCGCCCGACAGGGGCGTAACTATGGCTACACCTTC. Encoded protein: CASSARQGRNYGYTF.

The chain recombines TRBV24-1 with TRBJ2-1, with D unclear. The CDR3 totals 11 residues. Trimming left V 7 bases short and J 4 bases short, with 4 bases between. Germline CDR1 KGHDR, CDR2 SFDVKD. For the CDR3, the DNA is TGTGCCACCAGCGGTTACAATGAGCAGTTCTTC. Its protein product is CATSGYNEQFF.

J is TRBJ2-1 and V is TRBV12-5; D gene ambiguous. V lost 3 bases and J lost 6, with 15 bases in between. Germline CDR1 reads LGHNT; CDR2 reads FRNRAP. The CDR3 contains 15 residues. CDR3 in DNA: TGTGCTAGTGGTTTCCTGGCCACACCTAGCAATGAGCAGTTCTTC. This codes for CASGFLATPSNEQFF.

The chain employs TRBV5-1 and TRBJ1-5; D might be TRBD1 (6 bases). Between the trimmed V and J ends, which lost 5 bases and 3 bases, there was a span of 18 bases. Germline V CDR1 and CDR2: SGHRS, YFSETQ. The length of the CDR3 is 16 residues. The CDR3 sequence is CASSTGPTGFNQPQHF. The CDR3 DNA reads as TGCGCCAGCAGTACCGGCCCGACAGGCTTCAATCAGCCCCAGCATTTT.

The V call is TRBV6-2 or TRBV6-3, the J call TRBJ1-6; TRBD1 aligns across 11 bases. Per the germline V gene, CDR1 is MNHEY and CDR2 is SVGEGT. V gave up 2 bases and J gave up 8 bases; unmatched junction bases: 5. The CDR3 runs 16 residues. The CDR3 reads CASSYKGTGGHSPLHF. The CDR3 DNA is TGTGCCAGCAGTTACAAAGGGACAGGGGGTCATTCACCCCTCCACTTT.